This is a list of T cell receptor beta chains from one sample in a study of blood T cell repertoires in COVID-19. TCRdb's table, derived via immunoSEQ multiplex PCR, lists solely in-frame clones and lacks some. The sample carries under 85,000 clones, approximately 85% recorded once. Sequenced: peripheral blood. The receptors originated from a man older than 75 with acute or convalescent COVID-19. The CDR3 runs from the conserved cysteine through the conserved F or W. Fields, in order: clone size, D gene, V gene, J gene, CDR3 protein, CDR3 DNA. The D gene is left open where the match is weak. Clone size appears in some rows only: once, few, many, or a class for an expanded clone.

-	-	TRBV11-2	TRBJ2-5	CASGPQSKTQYF	TGTGCCAGCGGCCCCCAGTCCAAGACCCAGTACTTC
-	TRBD1	TRBV18	TRBJ1-1	CASSPYGTGVTEAFF	TGTGCCAGCTCACCATATGGGACAGGGGTGACTGAAGCTTTCTTT
-	TRBD2	TRBV5-1	TRBJ2-3	CASSFQLAGGSDTQYF	TGCGCCAGCAGTTTCCAACTAGCGGGAGGGTCAGATACGCAGTATTTT
-	TRBD1	TRBV18	TRBJ1-1	CASSSFRTGGPMNTEAFF	TGTGCCAGCTCGTCGTTTCGGACAGGAGGGCCAATGAACACTGAAGCTTTCTTT
-	-	TRBV3-1/TRBV3-2	TRBJ2-2	CASSPLERVATGELFF	TGTGCCAGCAGCCCGCTGGAGAGGGTCGCCACCGGGGAGCTGTTTTTT
medium-sized	-	TRBV3-1/TRBV3-2	TRBJ1-6	CASSLDRFYNSPLHF	TGTGCCAGCAGCCTCGACAGGTTCTATAATTCACCCCTCCACTTT
-	-	TRBV14	TRBJ1-6	CASSHPKGSGNSPLHF	TGTGCCAGCAGCCACCCAAAGGGGTCCGGGAATTCACCCCTCCACTTT
few	TRBD2	TRBV5-5	TRBJ2-7	CASTTGGTSYEQYF	TGTGCCAGCACCACGGGGGGTACCTCCTACGAGCAGTACTTC
-	TRBD2	TRBV6-1	TRBJ2-7	CASSESPGGPGYEQYF	TGTGCCAGCAGTGAAAGTCCGGGAGGGCCGGGCTACGAGCAGTACTTC
-	-	TRBV19	TRBJ1-2	CASSAPPKGVNGYTF	TGTGCCAGTAGCGCCCCGCCCAAAGGGGTCAACGGCTACACCTTC